Presented here are 18 T cell receptor beta chains from one specimen sequenced in a study of blood T cell repertoires in COVID-19. Produced via immunoSEQ multiplex PCR; TCRdb's table is partial and in-frame only. The data contain approximately 47,000 clones, over 75% of them singletons. The sample was peripheral blood. The origin of the receptors is an elderly woman with COVID-19, enrolled during active disease.

This chain links TRBV25-1 with TRBJ1-3, with unresolved D. The V end lost 3 bases, the J end lost 0 bases, and 9 bases lay between the germline ends. The germline V gene has CDR1 MGHDK and CDR2 SYGVNS. This CDR3 spans 15 amino acids. CDR3 sequence reads: CASSDFLVSGNTIYF. The CDR3 coding sequence is TGTGCCAGCAGTGATTTTCTCGTCTCTGGAAACACCATATATTTT.

This chain uses TRBV19 with TRBJ1-2, with D unresolved. V lost 10 bases to trimming and J lost 7 bases, with 19 bases between them. This CDR3 comprises 13 residues. The germline V gene encodes CDR1 LNHDA and CDR2 SQIVND (reference sequence). This chain's CDR3 is CATTPGPGFGYTF. The CDR3 DNA follows: TGTGCCACTACACCTGGGCCGGGGTTTGGCTACACCTTC.

This clone has only one observation. The genes are TRBV11-2 and TRBJ2-1; TRBD1 aligns across 7 bases. Trimming removed 1 base from V and 8 bases from J; junction bases left unmatched: 2. The CDR3 runs 13 residues. The V gene's germline CDR1 is SGHAT and CDR2 FQNNGV. In nucleotides, the CDR3 is TGTGCCAGCAGCTTAGCCGGGACAGATGAGCAGTTCTTC. Translated, it gives CASSLAGTDEQFF.

The J gene is TRBJ2-7, the V gene TRBV4-2, with TRBD2 as a possible D gene (6 bases). CDR1 and CDR2 (germline): LGHNA, YNFKEQ. Trimming took off 3 bases at V and 5 bases at J, with 17 bases between the two ends. The CDR3 spans 15 residues. This CDR3 reads CASSQTQDRENEQYF. The CDR3 DNA follows: TGTGCCAGCAGCCAGACTCAGGACCGGGAGAACGAGCAGTACTTC.

The V and J genes are TRBV3-1 (or the pseudogene TRBV3-2) and TRBJ1-4; D is uncertain. CDR3 length equals 14 residues. Looked up from germline, CDR1 is LGHDT and CDR2 is YNNKEL (reference sequence). Trimming stripped 0 bases from V and 7 bases from J, with 9 bases between. The CDR3 region has the DNA TGTGCCAGCAGCCAAGACACGGGGAGTGAAAAACTGTTTTTT. This encodes CASSQDTGSEKLFF.

In its sample, this clone was seen a few times. This sequence joins TRBV5-4 and TRBJ2-7; D remains ambiguous. Deletions cut 1 base from V and 0 bases from J, with 11 bases between. The CDR3 spans 15 residues. Germline V gene lookup returns CDR1 SGHNT and CDR2 YYREEE (reference sequence). The DNA for the CDR3 is TGTGCCAGCAGCTTGACGCAGGCTTACTCCTACGAGCAGTACTTC. Its protein is CASSLTQAYSYEQYF.

V gene TRBV7-9 combines with J gene TRBJ2-7; weak D call: TRBD2 (6 bases). V was clipped by 5 bases and J by 4 bases, with 18 bases between them. Looked up from germline, CDR1 is SEHNR and CDR2 is FQNEAQ (reference sequence). The CDR3 is 15 amino acids. The CDR3 sequence: CASSRPGLKSYEQYF. DNA for the CDR3: TGTGCCAGCAGCCGACCCGGACTAAAGAGTTACGAGCAGTACTTC.

The chain carries TRBV27 and TRBJ2-7, with 9 nucleotides matching TRBD2. V was pared by 2 bases and J by 2 bases, with 10 bases of the junction left unmatched. Germline V gives CDR1 MNHEY, CDR2 SMNVEV (reference sequence). The CDR3 length is 17 residues. The CDR3 loop is CASSLRRATSGTYEQYF. The CDR3 DNA follows: TGTGCCAGCAGTTTACGAAGGGCGACTAGCGGCACCTACGAGCAGTACTTC.

J is TRBJ1-3 and V is TRBV7-2, with 7 bases aligning to TRBD1. Per the germline V gene, CDR1 is SGHTA and CDR2 is FQGNSA. The CDR3 sequence is 17 residues long. J was trimmed by 0 bases and V by 5 bases; bases with no gene match: 10. This CDR3 reads CASSAKGAGSSGNTIYF. The CDR3 nucleotides read TGTGCCAGCAGCGCTAAGGGGGCCGGCAGCTCTGGAAACACCATATATTTT.

The V call is TRBV4-2, the J call TRBJ2-1, with 9 bases matching TRBD2. The germline V gene encodes CDR1 LGHNA and CDR2 YNFKEQ. The CDR3 is 15 residues long. J was trimmed by 3 bases and V by 4 bases; bases with no gene match: 4. The CDR3 reads CASSPPAGGYNEQFF. The DNA of the CDR3 is TGTGCCAGCAGCCCCCCAGCGGGAGGCTACAATGAGCAGTTCTTC.

The chain has TRBV5-1 and TRBJ1-2; 7 bases fit TRBD1. CDR3 size: 18 residues. Germline V CDR1 and CDR2: SGHRS, YFSETQ. The V and J ends lost 1 base and 2 bases, in that order; junction bases with no gene match: 14. In DNA, the CDR3 is TGCGCCAGCAGCTTGACTCCGGACACTACAGGGGCGAACTATGGCTACACCTTC. Protein product: CASSLTPDTTGANYGYTF.

This chain links TRBV19 with TRBJ2-3, with 8 bases matching TRBD2. CDR1 is LNHDA and CDR2 is SQIVND in the germline V gene (reference sequence). J gave up 9 bases and V 2 bases, and 7 bases lay outside the gene matches. The CDR3 spans 14 residues. CDR3 amino acids: CASSILRREDTQYF. DNA for the CDR3: TGTGCCAGTAGTATATTGAGGCGGGAGGACACGCAGTATTTT.

The chain couples TRBV6-5 to TRBJ2-1; the match to TRBD1 covers 11 bases. The germline CDR1 and CDR2 sequences are MNHEY and SVGAGI. The J segment lost 12 bases and the V segment lost 6 bases, leaving 13 bases of the junction unmatched. The CDR3 is made up of 15 amino acids. This CDR3 reads CASSPPGQGGRGQFF. The CDR3 DNA is TGTGCCAGCAGCCCCCCGGGACAGGGGGGGCGAGGGCAGTTCTTC.

This clone appeared a single time. The chain has TRBV15 and TRBJ1-6; unclear D gene. Germline V gives CDR1 LNHNV, CDR2 YYDKDF (reference sequence). The ends were cut back, 1 base at V and 7 bases at J, with 8 bases in the middle. The CDR3 loop spans 14 amino acids. CDR3 residues: CATSRAGANSPLHF. The CDR3 DNA sequence: TGTGCCACCAGCAGAGCTGGAGCGAATTCACCCCTCCACTTT.

This clone was recorded a few times. This chain joins TRBV5-8 and TRBJ2-5; the D gene is possibly TRBD1 (5 bases). This CDR3 has 15 amino acids. CDR1 and CDR2 from the germline V gene are SGHTS and YDEGEE. Trimming left V 0 bases short and J 5 bases short, with 14 bases between. The CDR3 spells CASSLARQIWETQYF. Here the CDR3 DNA reads TGTGCCAGCAGCTTGGCCCGACAGATCTGGGAGACCCAGTACTTC.

The rearrangement uses TRBV5-1 and TRBJ2-7, with D perhaps TRBD2 (6 bases). The CDR3 runs 17 residues. Germline V gene sequence: CDR1 SGHRS, CDR2 YFSETQ. The ends were cut back, 0 bases at V and 0 bases at J, with 16 bases in the middle. The CDR3 sequence: CASSLVGGGRASYEQYF. CDR3 DNA sequence: TGCGCCAGCAGCTTGGTGGGAGGCGGGCGGGCCTCCTACGAGCAGTACTTC.

This chain uses TRBV11-2 with TRBJ2-3; D is perhaps TRBD2 (6 bases). Germline loops: CDR1 SGHAT, CDR2 FQNNGV. The CDR3 is made up of 14 amino acids. Trimming took 0 bases from V and 5 from J, leaving 9 bases between them. Here the CDR3 DNA reads TGTGCCAGCAGCTTAGACCGGGGAGGAGATACGCAGTATTTT. This sequence encodes CASSLDRGGDTQYF.

The V call is TRBV5-8, the J call TRBJ1-1; 10 bases are shared with TRBD1. V was clipped by 3 bases and J by 5 bases; unmatched bases: 7. Germline V gene data show CDR1 as SGHTS and CDR2 as YDEGEE. The CDR3 is made up of 15 amino acids. The DNA for the CDR3 is TGTGCCAGCAGCTCACCGGGACAGGGGTGGACTGAAGCTTTCTTT. Amino acids: CASSSPGQGWTEAFF.